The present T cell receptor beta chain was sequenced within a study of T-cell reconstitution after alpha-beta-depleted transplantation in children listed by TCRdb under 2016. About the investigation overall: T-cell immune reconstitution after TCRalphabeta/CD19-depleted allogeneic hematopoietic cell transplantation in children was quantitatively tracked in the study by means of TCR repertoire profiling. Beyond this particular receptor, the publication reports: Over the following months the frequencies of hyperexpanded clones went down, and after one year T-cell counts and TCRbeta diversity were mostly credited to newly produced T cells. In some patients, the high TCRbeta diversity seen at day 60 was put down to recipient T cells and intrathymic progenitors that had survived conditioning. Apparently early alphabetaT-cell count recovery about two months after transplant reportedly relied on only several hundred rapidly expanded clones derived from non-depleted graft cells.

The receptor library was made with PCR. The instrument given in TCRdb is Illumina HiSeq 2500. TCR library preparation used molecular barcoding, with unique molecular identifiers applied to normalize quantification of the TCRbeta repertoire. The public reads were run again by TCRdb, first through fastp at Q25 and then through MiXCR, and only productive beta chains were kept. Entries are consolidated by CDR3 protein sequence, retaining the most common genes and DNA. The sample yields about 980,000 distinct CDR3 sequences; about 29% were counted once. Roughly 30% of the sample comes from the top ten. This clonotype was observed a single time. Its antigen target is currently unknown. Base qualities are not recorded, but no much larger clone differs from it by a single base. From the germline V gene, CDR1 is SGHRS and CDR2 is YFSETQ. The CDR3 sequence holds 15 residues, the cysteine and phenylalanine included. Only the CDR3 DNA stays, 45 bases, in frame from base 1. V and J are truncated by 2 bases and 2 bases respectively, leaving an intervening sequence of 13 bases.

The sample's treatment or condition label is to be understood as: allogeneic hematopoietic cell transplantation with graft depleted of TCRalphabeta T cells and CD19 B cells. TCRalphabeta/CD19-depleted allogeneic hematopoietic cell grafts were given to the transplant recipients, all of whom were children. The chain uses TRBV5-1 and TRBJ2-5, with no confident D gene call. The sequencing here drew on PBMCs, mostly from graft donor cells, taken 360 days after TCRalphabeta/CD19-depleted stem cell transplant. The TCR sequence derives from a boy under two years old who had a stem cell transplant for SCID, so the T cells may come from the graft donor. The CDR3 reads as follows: CASSFRAARQETQYF. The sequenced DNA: TGCGCCAGCAGCTTTAGGGCTGCCCGTCAAGAGACCCAGTACTTC.